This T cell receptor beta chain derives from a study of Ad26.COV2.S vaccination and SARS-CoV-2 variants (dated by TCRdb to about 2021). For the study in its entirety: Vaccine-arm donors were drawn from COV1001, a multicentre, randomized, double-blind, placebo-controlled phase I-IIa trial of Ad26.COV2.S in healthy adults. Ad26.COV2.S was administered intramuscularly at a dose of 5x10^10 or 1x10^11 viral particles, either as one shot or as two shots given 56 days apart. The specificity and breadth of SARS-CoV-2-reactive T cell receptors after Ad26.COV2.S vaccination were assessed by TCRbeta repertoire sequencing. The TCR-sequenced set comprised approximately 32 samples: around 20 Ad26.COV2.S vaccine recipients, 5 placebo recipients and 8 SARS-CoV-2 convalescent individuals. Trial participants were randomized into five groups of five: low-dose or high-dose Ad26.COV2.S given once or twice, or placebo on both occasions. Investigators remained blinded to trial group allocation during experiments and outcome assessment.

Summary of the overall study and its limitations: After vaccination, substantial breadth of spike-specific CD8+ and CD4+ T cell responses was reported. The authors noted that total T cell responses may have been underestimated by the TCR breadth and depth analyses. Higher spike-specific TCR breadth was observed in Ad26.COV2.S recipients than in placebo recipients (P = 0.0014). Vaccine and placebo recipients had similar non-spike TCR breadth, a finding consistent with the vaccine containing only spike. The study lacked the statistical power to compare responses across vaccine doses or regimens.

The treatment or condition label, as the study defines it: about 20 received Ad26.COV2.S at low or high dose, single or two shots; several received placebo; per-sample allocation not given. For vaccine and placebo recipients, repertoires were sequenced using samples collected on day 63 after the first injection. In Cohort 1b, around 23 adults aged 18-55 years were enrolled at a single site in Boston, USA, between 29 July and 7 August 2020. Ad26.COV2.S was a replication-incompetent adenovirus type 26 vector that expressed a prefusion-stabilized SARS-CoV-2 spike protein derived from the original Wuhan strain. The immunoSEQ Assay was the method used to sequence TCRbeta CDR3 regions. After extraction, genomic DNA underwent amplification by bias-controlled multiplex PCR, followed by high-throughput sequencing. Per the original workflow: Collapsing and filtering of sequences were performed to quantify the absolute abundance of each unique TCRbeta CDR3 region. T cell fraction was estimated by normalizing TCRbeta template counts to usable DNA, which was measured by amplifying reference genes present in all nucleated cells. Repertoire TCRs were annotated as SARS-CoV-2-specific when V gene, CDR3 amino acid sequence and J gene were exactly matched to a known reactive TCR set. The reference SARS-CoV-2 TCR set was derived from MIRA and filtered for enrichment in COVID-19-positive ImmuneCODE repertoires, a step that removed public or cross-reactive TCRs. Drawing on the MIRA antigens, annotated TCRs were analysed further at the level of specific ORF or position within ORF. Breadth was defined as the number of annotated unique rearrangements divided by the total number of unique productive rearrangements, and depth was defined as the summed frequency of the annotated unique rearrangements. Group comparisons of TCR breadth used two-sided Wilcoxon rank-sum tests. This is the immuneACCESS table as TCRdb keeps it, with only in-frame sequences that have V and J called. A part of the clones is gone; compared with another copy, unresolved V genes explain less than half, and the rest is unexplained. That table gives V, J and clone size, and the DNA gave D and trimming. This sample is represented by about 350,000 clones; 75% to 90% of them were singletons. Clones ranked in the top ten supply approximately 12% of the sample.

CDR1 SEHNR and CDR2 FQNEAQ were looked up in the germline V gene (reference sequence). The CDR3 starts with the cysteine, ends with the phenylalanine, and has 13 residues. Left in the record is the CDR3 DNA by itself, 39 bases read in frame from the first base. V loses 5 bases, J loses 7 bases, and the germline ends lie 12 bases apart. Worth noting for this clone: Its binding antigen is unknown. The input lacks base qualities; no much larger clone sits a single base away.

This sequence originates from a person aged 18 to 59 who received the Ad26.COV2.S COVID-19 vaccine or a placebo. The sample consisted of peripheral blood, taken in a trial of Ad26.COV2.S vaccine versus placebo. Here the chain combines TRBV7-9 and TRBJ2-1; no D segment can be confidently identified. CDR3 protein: CASSPQEQNEQFF. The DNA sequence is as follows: TGTGCCAGCAGCCCGCAGGAGCAGAATGAGCAGTTCTTC. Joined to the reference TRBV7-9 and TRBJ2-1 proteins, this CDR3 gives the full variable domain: DTGVSQNPRHKITKRGQNVTFRCDPISEHNRLYWYRQTLGQGPEFLTYFQNEAQLEKSRLLSDRFSAERPKGSFSTLEIQRTEQGDSAMYLCASSPQEQNEQFFGPGTRLTVL.